Listed below are T cell receptor beta chains from one sample, sequenced in a study of pediatric ulcerative colitis. TCRdb keeps only in-frame clones here, not all; method: immunoSEQ multiplex PCR. The data show 36,000 or so clones, with roughly 73% seen just once and 0.65% to 0.75% held by the top ten. The sample comprised gut tissue. The origin of the receptors is a boy younger than 18 with moderate ulcerative colitis. Each CDR3 is given with its conserved first and last residue. The D gene is left open where the match is weak. Not every row has a clone size; where given, it reads once, few, many or a size class.

CDR3,DNA,size,J,D,V
CASSLGQFNEKLFF,TGCGCCAGCAGCTTGGGGCAATTTAATGAAAAACTGTTTTTT,once,TRBJ1-4,-,TRBV5-1
CASSYRGPDEKLFF,TGCGCCAGCAGCTACCGGGGGCCCGATGAAAAACTGTTTTTT,-,TRBJ1-4,-,TRBV5-1
CASSSGRAYEQYF,TGTGCCAGCAGTAGCGGGAGGGCCTACGAGCAGTACTTC,-,TRBJ2-7,TRBD2,TRBV6-1
CAWSRGTKNIQYF,TGTGCCTGGAGTAGAGGGACTAAAAACATTCAGTACTTC,-,TRBJ2-4,-,TRBV30
CSVVGHQARVQETQYF,TGCAGCGTTGTAGGTCACCAGGCAAGAGTACAAGAGACCCAGTACTTC,medium-sized,TRBJ2-5,-,TRBV29-1
CASSFWSDEQYF,TGTGCCAGCAGCTTTTGGTCGGACGAGCAGTACTTC,-,TRBJ2-7,-,TRBV7-2
CASSPGRYYEQYF,TGTGCCAGCTCCCCGGGTCGATACTACGAGCAGTACTTC,-,TRBJ2-7,-,TRBV5-6
CAISEGVRDTEAFF,TGTGCCATCAGTGAAGGCGTTAGGGATACTGAAGCTTTCTTT,few,TRBJ1-1,-,TRBV10-3
CASRAGLAGASTGELFF,TGTGCCAGCAGGGCGGGACTAGCGGGAGCTTCCACCGGGGAGCTGTTTTTT,-,TRBJ2-2,TRBD2,TRBV11-1
CASGLVYSLVGSNQPQHF,TGTGCTAGTGGTTTGGTATATAGTTTGGTGGGGAGCAATCAGCCCCAGCATTTT,-,TRBJ1-5,-,TRBV12-5
CASSLFLAGGTDTQYF,TGTGCCAGCAGCTTATTCTTAGCGGGGGGTACAGATACGCAGTATTTT,once,TRBJ2-3,TRBD2,TRBV5-6
CASSLTREKLFF,TGTGCCAGCAGCTTGACTCGTGAAAAACTGTTTTTT,once,TRBJ1-4,-,TRBV5-6
CASSDRRDGPDGGYTF,TGTGCCAGCAGTGATAGAAGGGACGGACCAGATGGTGGCTACACCTTC,-,TRBJ1-2,-,TRBV6-1
CASSYAGTGYTEAFF,TGTGCCAGCAGTTATGCCGGGACAGGGTACACTGAAGCTTTCTTT,few,TRBJ1-1,TRBD1,TRBV6-5
CSGGPLLNEQFF,TGCAGCGGGGGCCCCCTTCTGAATGAGCAGTTCTTC,-,TRBJ2-1,-,TRBV29-1
CASSLGGGEQYF,TGTGCCAGCAGCTTAGGAGGCGGCGAGCAGTACTTC,-,TRBJ2-7,-,TRBV11-2
CASSQSAGGSYGYTF,TGTGCCAGCAGCCAATCTGCAGGGGGCAGCTATGGCTACACCTTC,-,TRBJ1-2,TRBD1,TRBV16
CASSLVAKYNEQFF,TGTGCCAGCAGCTTAGTGGCAAAGTACAATGAGCAGTTCTTC,once,TRBJ2-1,-,TRBV13
CASSLSDSSYNEQFF,TGCGCCAGCAGCTTGTCTGACAGTTCCTACAATGAGCAGTTCTTC,-,TRBJ2-1,-,TRBV5-1
CASSDRGGVNTEAFF,TGTGCCAGCTCGGACAGGGGTGGAGTGAACACTGAAGCTTTCTTT,few,TRBJ1-1,TRBD1,TRBV18
CASSYLAREQYF,TGTGCCAGCAGTTACTTAGCGCGAGAGCAGTACTTC,-,TRBJ2-7,-,TRBV6-6
CASSFTNHNEQFF,TGTGCCAGCAGCTTTACTAACCACAATGAGCAGTTCTTC,-,TRBJ2-1,-,TRBV7-2
CASSWKTFWGYTF,TGTGCCAGCAGCTGGAAGACGTTTTGGGGCTACACCTTC,-,TRBJ1-2,-,TRBV5-4
CASTLSAPYEQYF,TGTGCCAGCACGCTCTCCGCCCCCTACGAGCAGTACTTC,-,TRBJ2-7,-,TRBV7-2
CASSSNQRTGELFF,TGTGCCAGCAGCTCCAACCAGAGGACCGGGGAGCTGTTTTTT,-,TRBJ2-2,-,TRBV11-2
CASRRDRSEAFF,TGTGCCAGCAGGCGGGACAGAAGCGAAGCTTTCTTT,once,TRBJ1-1,TRBD1,TRBV28
CASSLVTGGPTDTQYF,TGTGCCAGCAGCTTAGTGACGGGAGGGCCAACAGATACGCAGTATTTT,-,TRBJ2-3,TRBD2,TRBV7-2
CSARGGQPQHF,TGCAGTGCTAGAGGGGGCCAGCCCCAGCATTTT,-,TRBJ1-5,-,TRBV20-1
CASSFLTRPYEQYF,TGTGCCAGCAGCTTTTTGACAAGACCCTACGAGCAGTACTTC,-,TRBJ2-7,-,TRBV5-6
CASSPLAGATGELFF,TGTGCCAGCTCACCGCTAGCGGGGGCCACCGGGGAGCTGTTTTTT,-,TRBJ2-2,TRBD2,TRBV18
CASSQTGDNEKLFF,TGTGCCAGCAGTCAGACAGGCGATAATGAAAAACTGTTTTTT,-,TRBJ1-4,-,TRBV28
CASSFDQWTEAFF,TGCGCCAGCAGCTTTGACCAGTGGACTGAAGCTTTCTTT,-,TRBJ1-1,-,TRBV5-1
CASSFSQGEFYEQYF,TGTGCCAGCAGCTTTAGTCAGGGAGAGTTCTACGAGCAGTACTTC,few,TRBJ2-7,-,TRBV11-2
CASSTGTGGLRETQYF,TGTGCCAGCAGCACAGGGACAGGGGGCCTCAGGGAGACCCAGTACTTC,-,TRBJ2-5,-,TRBV21-1
CASRPHAGGFRGYTF,TGTGCCAGCAGACCTCACGCAGGGGGCTTTCGCGGCTACACCTTC,-,TRBJ1-2,TRBD1,TRBV9
CASRPITGTTKSYEQYF,TGTGCCAGCAGACCTATTACAGGGACCACAAAATCCTACGAGCAGTACTTC,-,TRBJ2-7,-,TRBV27
CASSIGAQTGTDTQYF,TGTGCCAGTAGTATTGGGGCCCAAACCGGCACAGATACGCAGTATTTT,-,TRBJ2-3,-,TRBV19
CASSNSDTDTQYF,TGTGCCAGCAGCAACAGCGACACAGATACGCAGTATTTT,-,TRBJ2-3,-,TRBV6-4
CASSSWMGYNSPLHF,TGTGCCAGCTCTTCCTGGATGGGGTATAATTCACCCCTCCACTTT,-,TRBJ1-6,-,TRBV28
CASSGHRGRGNTEAFF,TGTGCCAGCAGTGGCCACAGGGGGCGCGGGAACACTGAAGCTTTCTTT,-,TRBJ1-1,TRBD1,TRBV6-1
CASSEAGVTGSNQPQHF,TGTGCCAGCAGTGAAGCTGGGGTGACTGGAAGCAATCAGCCCCAGCATTTT,-,TRBJ1-5,-,TRBV6-1
CASSSTNYLMNTEAFF,TGTGCCAGCAGCTCGACTAACTACCTCATGAACACTGAAGCTTTCTTT,-,TRBJ1-1,-,TRBV5-4
CASSLAERYTGELFF,TGTGCCAGCAGCTTAGCCGAACGGTATACCGGGGAGCTGTTTTTT,-,TRBJ2-2,-,TRBV11-2
CASSEPAGTDAYEQYF,TGTGCCAGCAGTGAACCGGCAGGGACGGATGCCTACGAGCAGTACTTC,-,TRBJ2-7,-,TRBV6-1
CASSVQGTGNTIYF,TGTGCCAGCAGCGTCCAGGGGACTGGAAACACCATATATTTT,-,TRBJ1-3,-,TRBV9
CASSLSGDGETQYF,TGCGCCAGCAGCTTGTCAGGGGATGGGGAGACCCAGTACTTC,-,TRBJ2-5,-,TRBV5-1
CASSYFPQTQYF,TGTGCCAGCAGTTACTTCCCGCAGACCCAGTACTTC,few,TRBJ2-5,-,TRBV6-6
CASSPGHTGALNIQYF,TGTGCCAGCAGCCCTGGGCACACAGGGGCCCTGAACATTCAGTACTTC,-,TRBJ2-4,TRBD1,TRBV5-4
CASSPPGRPDSPLHF,TGTGCCAGCTCACCCCCGGGACGGCCGGATTCACCCCTCCACTTT,-,TRBJ1-6,-,TRBV18
CASSLGFFEVYEQYF,TGTGCCAGCAGCTTAGGTTTTTTTGAGGTGTACGAGCAGTACTTC,-,TRBJ2-7,-,TRBV7-6
CASSQDTSGGLLSSYNEQFF,TGTGCCAGCAGCCAAGATACTAGCGGGGGCCTTTTAAGCTCCTACAATGAGCAGTTCTTC,-,TRBJ2-1,TRBD2,TRBV4-2
CASSLGATEVSQYF,TGTGCCAGCAGTTTGGGCGCGACGGAAGTTTCCCAGTACTTC,-,TRBJ2-5,-,TRBV7-9
CASSSGTSFTDTQYF,TGTGCCAGCAGTTCGGGGACTAGCTTCACAGATACGCAGTATTTT,-,TRBJ2-3,TRBD2,TRBV28
CASTLSTGDLEKLFF,TGTGCCAGCACCCTATCTACGGGGGACCTTGAAAAACTGTTTTTT,-,TRBJ1-4,-,TRBV28
CATSLGVEQFF,TGCGCCACCTCTCTCGGGGTAGAGCAGTTCTTC,-,TRBJ2-1,-,TRBV10-1
CATSRTLDRGGGYTF,TGTGCCACCAGCAGAACGCTAGACAGGGGCGGTGGCTACACCTTC,-,TRBJ1-2,TRBD1,TRBV15
CASSPAAFSYNEQFF,TGTGCCAGCAGCCCGGCGGCTTTCTCCTACAATGAGCAGTTCTTC,-,TRBJ2-1,-,TRBV5-4
CASSLRRDTSTEAFF,TGTGCCAGCAGCTTAAGAAGGGACACAAGCACTGAAGCTTTCTTT,-,TRBJ1-1,-,TRBV7-2